This T cell receptor (beta chain) emerged from a study of blood T cell repertoires in COVID-19. Cohort allocation depended upon clinical history that participants reported. Germline loops: CDR1 SGHDT, CDR2 YYEEEE. This CDR3 has 12 amino acids. Trimming shortened V by 2 bases and J by 7 bases, and 10 bases separated the two germline ends. The assay was immunoSEQ multiplex PCR, and TCRdb's table has in-frame clones only and misses some. The sample lists around 330,000 clones; roughly 90% were seen once. The sequence was collected from a man aged 60 to 69 who had recovered from COVID-19. V usage is TRBV5-6 and J usage is TRBJ2-7; no reliable D call. Sequencing used PBMCs or T cells enriched from blood (not recorded which). The CDR3 DNA is TGTGCCAGCAGCTTTAGCCGACGAGAGCAGTACTTC. It is translated as CASSFSRREQYF.